These 16 T cell receptor beta chains originate from one sample sequenced in a study of siplizumab effects on memory and regulatory T cells. Sequencing was performed with immunoSEQ multiplex PCR; in TCRdb, only in-frame clones are kept and a portion is missing. The table has some 97,000 clones, 80% to 95% seen once. Sequenced sample: CD4+ T cells sorted from blood. These receptors all come from a human donor in good health. Some clones in this sample may be carry-over from other donors' samples.

The CDR3 protein is CASKTGTETYEQYF. The CDR3 nucleotides are TGTGCCAGCAAGACCGGGACGGAAACCTACGAGCAGTACTTC. The chain joins TRBV18 to TRBJ2-7; possibly TRBD1 or TRBD2 for D (5 bases each). Trimming pared 8 bases from V and 2 bases from J, leaving 16 bases between. CDR1 is KGHSH and CDR2 is LQKENI in the germline V gene. The CDR3 sequence is 14 residues long.

This chain connects TRBV4-1 to TRBJ1-1; 10 nucleotides agree with TRBD1. The CDR3 runs 17 residues. V dropped 0 bases and J dropped 1; count of bases not matched to a gene: 5. Germline values: CDR1 MGHRA, CDR2 YSYEKL. CDR3 DNA: TGCGCCAGCAGCCAAGAAGGGACAGGGGCATGGAACACTGAAGCTTTCTTT. Translated: CASSQEGTGAWNTEAFF.

This clone turned up a few times. V is TRBV5-6 and J is TRBJ2-1; D tentatively reads TRBD1 or TRBD2 (5 bases each). The germline gives CDR1 SGHDT, CDR2 YYEEEE. V dropped 4 bases and J dropped 4 bases, with 15 bases sitting between them. The CDR3 totals 15 residues. CDR3 nucleotide sequence: TGTGCCAGCAGCCCGGGGACCCGACGATACAATGAGCAGTTCTTC. This sequence encodes CASSPGTRRYNEQFF.

The rearrangement joins TRBV5-6 to TRBJ1-2; D is unclear. Germline V CDR1 and CDR2: SGHDT, YYEEEE. This CDR3 has 15 residues. Trimming cost V 3 bases and J 0 bases, with 12 bases left between them. This CDR3 reads CASSWSGEPNYGYTF. The DNA for the CDR3 is TGTGCCAGCAGCTGGTCCGGGGAACCTAACTATGGCTACACCTTC.

The genes are TRBV12-5 and TRBJ2-5; 7 bases are a match to TRBD1. CDR3 size: 16 residues. The trim removed 0 bases at V and 5 bases at J, leaving 9 bases unmatched. Germline CDR1 is LGHNT and CDR2 is FRNRAP. The CDR3 DNA reads TGTGCTAGTGGTTTGGTACTTGTAGGGGGCGGCGAGACCCAGTACTTC. Translating gives CASGLVLVGGGETQYF.

V is TRBV5-1 and J is TRBJ2-5; no clear D gene. Germline CDR1 SGHRS, CDR2 YFSETQ. The CDR3 runs to 13 residues. Trimming cost V 1 base and J 5 bases, with 9 bases left between them. CDR3 residues: CASSLSLRETQYF. Here the CDR3 DNA reads TGCGCCAGCAGCTTGAGTCTAAGGGAGACCCAGTACTTC.

Points on this clone: Germline is not matched at one junction end, which may reflect a read error. The CDR3: CASSQGVRKVF. As DNA, the CDR3 is TGCGCCAGCAGCCAAGGGGTCAGAAAGGTCTTC. The chain combines TRBV4-1 with TRBJ2-1; D is uncertain. Per the germline V gene, CDR1 is MGHRA and CDR2 is YSYEKL. CDR3 length: 11 residues.

V and J are TRBV15 and TRBJ2-7; TRBD2 matches 7 bases. Losses at the gene ends were 0 bases for V and 3 bases for J; bases not matched to a gene: 11. The CDR3 loop spans 17 amino acids. The germline V gene encodes CDR1 LNHNV and CDR2 YYDKDF (reference sequence). CDR3 sequence: CATSREEGGRAIYEQYF. The CDR3 nucleotides read TGTGCCACCAGCAGAGAGGAGGGAGGGAGGGCCATCTACGAGCAGTACTTC.

This chain's CDR3 is CASPSALTSGRFSTDTQYF. In DNA, the CDR3 is TGTGCCAGCCCGTCGGCTCTCACTAGCGGGAGGTTTAGCACAGATACGCAGTATTTT. This chain joins TRBV5-8 and TRBJ2-3; the match to TRBD2 covers 12 bases. This CDR3 comprises 19 residues. Trimming cost V 7 bases and J 0 bases; bases outside gene matches: 15. Germline lookup yields CDR1 SGHTS and CDR2 YDEGEE.

The chain recombines TRBV30 with TRBJ2-5, with 8 bases matching TRBD1. V shed 2 bases, J shed 5 bases, and the junction held 4 bases outside the gene matches. The CDR3 consists of 13 residues. The V gene's germline CDR1 is GTSNPN and CDR2 SVGIG (reference sequence). The CDR3: CAWSLQGEETQYF. CDR3 DNA sequence: TGTGCCTGGAGTCTACAGGGGGAGGAGACCCAGTACTTC.

The rearrangement links TRBV29-1 to TRBJ2-7; 7 nucleotides agree with TRBD1. CDR1 and CDR2 from the germline V gene are SQVTM and ANQGSEA. The CDR3 is 12 amino acids. Trimming at V came to 7 bases and at J to 3 bases, leaving 6 bases not matched to a gene. The CDR3 reads CSARDSYYEQYF. The CDR3 DNA reads as TGCAGCGCGAGGGACAGCTACTACGAGCAGTACTTC.

This chain connects TRBV5-1 to TRBJ1-3, with a tentative D call TRBD1 (6 bases). The CDR3 is 16 residues long. Trimming pared 4 bases from V and 3 bases from J, leaving 17 bases between. CDR1 is SGHRS, CDR2 YFSETQ, per germline. The CDR3 DNA reads TGCGCCAGCAGCCTAATAACAGGGAATGTTGGAAACACCATATATTTT. This codes for CASSLITGNVGNTIYF.

To note about this clone: Other DNA sequences from this sample encode an identical CDR3 as well. The CDR3, as DNA: TGTGCCAGCTCACCGTCGGGGAACTACGAGCAGTACTTC. This encodes CASSPSGNYEQYF. The gene calls are TRBV18 and TRBJ2-7; the D gene is possibly TRBD2 (5 bases). The CDR3 extends over 13 amino acids. Looked up from germline, CDR1 is KGHSH and CDR2 is LQKENI. V lost 3 bases and J 3 bases, leaving 9 bases between the germline ends.

V and J are TRBV6-5 and TRBJ2-3; TRBD1 agrees at 7 bases. CDR1 and CDR2 from the germline V gene are MNHEY and SVGAGI. V shed 6 bases, J shed 4 bases, and the junction held 1 base outside the gene matches. The CDR3 runs to 12 residues. CDR3 region: CASRTGSDTQYF. The CDR3 DNA sequence: TGTGCCAGCAGGACAGGGTCAGATACGCAGTATTTT.

The rearrangement uses TRBV15 and TRBJ2-7; no firm D call. This CDR3 contains 14 residues. Germline V CDR1 and CDR2: LNHNV, YYDKDF (reference sequence). The V end lost 2 bases, the J end lost 6 bases, and 14 bases lay between the germline ends. CDR3 sequence reads: CATSRIVSRGEQYF. In nucleotides, the CDR3 is TGTGCCACCAGCAGAATCGTCTCCCGAGGCGAGCAGTACTTC.

The chain uses TRBV7-8 and TRBJ2-7; 10 nucleotides agree with TRBD1. V trimming: 4 bases; J trimming: 3 bases; junction bases outside the gene matches: 6. CDR3 length: 15 residues. The germline V gene has CDR1 SGHVS and CDR2 FQNEAQ. The CDR3 loop reads CASSSIGDRGYEQYF. In DNA, the CDR3 is TGTGCCAGCAGCTCCATAGGGGACAGGGGCTACGAGCAGTACTTC. The variable domain in full, completed from reference TRBV7-8 and TRBJ2-7, reads GAGVSQSPRYKVAKRGQDVALRCDPISGHVSLFWYQQALGQGPEFLTYFQNEAQLDKSGLPSDRFFAERPEGSVSTLKIQRTQQEDSAVYLCASSSIGDRGYEQYFGPGTRLTVT.